This TCR beta chain was recovered during a study of shared T cell receptors in the human thymus. Repertoires were generated with immunoSEQ multiplex PCR, while TCRdb's copy carries only in-frame clones and drops some. Of approximately 760,000 clones in the sample, roughly 85% were seen once. The CDR3 consists of 18 residues. CDR1 MNHEY and CDR2 SMNVEV come from the germline V gene (reference sequence). The V end was cut by 0 bases, the J end by 2 bases, with 20 bases between. The same sample was also used in a study of human thymus T cells. From that study: Immunologically healthy infants in Finland undergoing congenital heart defect surgery were the donors. Thymus specimens were resections from corrective heart surgery. Thymic and blood repertoires showed apparently biased V and J gene usage.

This TCR came from a girl less than two years old with a congenital heart defect. This chain links TRBV27 with TRBJ2-7; no reliable D call. Sequencing was done on a sample of thymocytes. The chain's CDR3 is CASSLSNPTVESAYEQYF. In DNA, the CDR3 is TGTGCCAGCAGTTTATCGAATCCTACTGTCGAGAGCGCCTACGAGCAGTACTTC.